Each of the 13 T cell receptor beta chains below was sequenced from the same sample in a study of Tregs in tolerant kidney transplant recipients. Their specific antigens are unknown. Profiling relied on immunoSEQ multiplex PCR, and the TCRdb table lists in-frame clones only, not all of them. Listed are 2,500 to 3,000 clones; 7.9% falls within the top ten. After about 6 days with irradiated graft donor PBMCs, CFSE-labeled recipient PBMCs were FACS-sorted. Here the sequenced sample was CD8+ T cells from blood cultured with allogeneic cells, taken before the transplant. All receptors come from a human patient who received a combined kidney and bone marrow transplant.

With regard to this clone: The sequenced fragment ends 3 residues before the CDR3 boundary, so the rest is inferred from the germline J gene. V is TRBV30 and J is TRBJ1-1; D possibly corresponds to TRBD1 (5 bases). Deletions cut 1 base from V and 3 bases from J, with 12 bases between. Germline CDR1 is GTSNPN and CDR2 is SVGIG (reference sequence). The CDR3 loop spans 14 amino acids. CDR3 residues: CAWSAFGGYTEAFF. The DNA read from the CDR3 is TGTGCCTGGAGTGCTTTTGGGGGGTACACTGAA.

CDR3 region: CAISERDMTKTEAFF. The CDR3 DNA, read in part, is TGTGCCATCAGTGAAAGGGACATGACCAAAACCGAA. The chain recombines TRBV10-3 with TRBJ1-1, with D possibly TRBD1 on 6 matching bases. The sequenced fragment ends 3 residues before the CDR3 boundary, so the rest is inferred from the germline J gene. This CDR3 is built from 15 residues. Per germline, CDR1 ENHRY and CDR2 SYGVKD.

On this clone: Read sequence stops 3 residues before the CDR3 end, and the germline J gene provides the missing end. The chain combines TRBV4-1 with TRBJ2-7, with D perhaps TRBD2 (5 bases). Trimming cost V 3 bases and J 3 bases, with 15 bases left between them. Germline loops: CDR1 MGHRA, CDR2 YSYEKL. The length of the CDR3 is 15 residues. Partial CDR3 DNA: TGCGCCAGCAGCCAGGGGTTGGACTGGATCTACGAG. Translating gives CASSQGLDWIYE. The whole CDR3 sequence is CASSQGLDWIYEQYF.

This clone is called medium-sized (0.01 to 0.1%) based on its frequency. The CDR3 end is not reached by the read, which stops 3 residues before it; the germline J gene fills it in. The V call is TRBV5-1, the J call TRBJ2-7; TRBD1 agrees at 8 bases. Trimming at V came to 0 bases and at J to 0 bases, leaving 14 bases not matched to a gene. CDR1 SGHRS and CDR2 YFSETQ come from the germline V gene. The CDR3 contains 19 residues. The CDR3 spells CASSLDRDRNYGVSYEQYF. The CDR3 bases that were read are TGCGCCAGCAGCTTGGACCGGGACAGGAACTACGGTGTCTCCTACGAG.

A remark on this clone: The read is 3 residues too short to cover the CDR3 end, so that end is filled in from the germline J gene. The chain links TRBV19 to TRBJ2-1, with 8 bases lining up with TRBD2. Germline CDR1 LNHDA, CDR2 SQIVND (reference sequence). This CDR3 is 17 amino acids long. Losses at the gene ends were 3 bases for V and 3 bases for J; bases not matched to a gene: 10. The CDR3 DNA, read in part, is TGTGCCAGTAGTATTGAGGGTTCGGGAGGGGGCTACAATGAG. This encodes CASSIEGSGGGYNE. The full CDR3 reads CASSIEGSGGGYNEQFF.

Remarks on this clone: The read gets to within 3 residues of the CDR3 end, and the germline J gene fills in the rest. V is TRBV11-2 and J is TRBJ2-3, with 8 nucleotides matching TRBD1. The CDR3 length is 15 residues. CDR1 is SGHAT, CDR2 FQNNGV, per germline. J gave up 2 bases and V 4 bases, and 5 bases lay outside the gene matches. CDR3 loop: CASSSTGDDTDTQYF. The DNA read from the CDR3 is TGTGCCAGCAGCTCGACAGGGGATGACACAGATACG.

Regarding this clone: Read coverage stops 3 residues before the CDR3 terminus; the germline J gene supplies the remainder. This chain links TRBV2 with TRBJ2-1; D might be TRBD2 (6 bases). There are 12 residues in the CDR3. The V gene lost 4 bases and the J gene lost 7 bases, with 8 bases spanning the gap. Germline V gene lookup returns CDR1 SNHLY and CDR2 FYNNEI. CDR3 in amino acids: CASSGLENEQFF. The covered CDR3 bases are TGTGCCAGCAGTGGACTAGAAAATGAG. The full variable domain, rest sourced from reference TRBV2 and TRBJ2-1, is EPEVTQTPSHQVTQMGQEVILRCVPISNHLYFYWYRQILGQKVEFLVSFYNNEISEKSEIFDDQFSVERPDGSNFTLKIRSTKLEDSAMYFCASSGLENEQFFGPGTRLTVL.

With regard to this clone: The CDR3 end falls 3 residues outside the read, so it is completed with the germline J gene. The chain employs TRBV7-9 and TRBJ2-7; D ambiguous. The germline V and J ends were trimmed by 5 bases and 3 bases, with 5 bases remaining between them. CDR1 and CDR2 from the germline V gene are SEHNR and FQNEAQ (reference sequence). The CDR3 contains 11 residues. The CDR3 spells CASSPRYEQYF. Partial CDR3 DNA: TGTGCCAGCAGCCCCCGCTACGAG. The variable domain in full, with the rest retrieved from reference TRBV7-9 and TRBJ2-7, is DTGVSQNPRHKITKRGQNVTFRCDPISEHNRLYWYRQTLGQGPEFLTYFQNEAQLEKSRLLSDRFSAERPKGSFSTLEIQRTEQGDSAMYLCASSPRYEQYFGPGTRLTVT.

About this clone: The read comes to an end 3 residues before the CDR3 does, leaving the germline J gene to fill in the end. The V call is TRBV20-1, the J call TRBJ2-5; the match to TRBD1 covers 7 bases. Trimming removed 0 bases from V and 5 bases from J; junction bases left unmatched: 15. The CDR3 totals 17 residues. Per germline, CDR1 DFQATT and CDR2 SNEGSKA (reference sequence). CDR3 DNA (partial): TGCAGTGCTAGAGATCGAGACAGGGTGGATGGTTGGGAGACC. Translation gives CSARDRDRVDGWET. The CDR3 reads in full as CSARDRDRVDGWETQYF.

To note about this clone: The missing CDR3 end, 3 residues past where the read stops, is filled in from the germline J gene. The rearrangement links TRBV19 to TRBJ1-1; D remains ambiguous. The CDR3 covers 14 residues. Trimming pared 3 bases from V and 3 bases from J, leaving 11 bases between. Germline V gene sequence: CDR1 LNHDA, CDR2 SQIVND (reference sequence). CDR3 region: CASSMLAGHTEAFF. Partial CDR3 DNA: TGTGCCAGTAGTATGCTTGCGGGTCACACTGAA.

Turning to this clone: With the read ending 3 residues before the CDR3 end, the germline J gene is used to fill in that end. The chain has TRBV5-8 and TRBJ1-3, with TRBD1 matching over 10 bases. The CDR3 runs to 15 residues. Germline V lookup: CDR1 SGHTS, CDR2 YDEGEE. V lost 4 bases, J lost 4 bases, and 5 bases stayed unmatched. The DNA read from the CDR3 is TGTGCCAGCAGCCCCGGGACAGGGGCCGGAAACACC. This encodes CASSPGTGAGNT. The CDR3 in full is CASSPGTGAGNTIYF.

As regards this clone: The CDR3 end is not reached by the read, which stops 3 residues before it; the germline J gene fills it in. V and J are TRBV7-2 and TRBJ1-1, with 11 positions matching TRBD1. V dropped 0 bases and J dropped 5; count of bases not matched to a gene: 5. Germline values: CDR1 SGHTA, CDR2 FQGNSA. This CDR3 spans 16 amino acids. This CDR3 is CASSLAGTGGSTEAFF. Partial CDR3 DNA: TGTGCCAGCAGCTTAGCCGGGACAGGGGGGAGTACTGAA.

With respect to this clone: The read gets to within 3 residues of the CDR3 end, and the germline J gene fills in the rest. V is TRBV20-1 and J is TRBJ2-1, with D possibly being TRBD2 (6 bases). The CDR3 is 19 amino acids. Germline assignment: CDR1 DFQATT and CDR2 SNEGSKA (reference sequence). The V end was cut by 3 bases, the J end by 1 base, with 25 bases between. CDR3 loop: CSARSVLRVRERSYNEQFF. The covered CDR3 bases are TGCAGTGCTAGGTCTGTTCTCAGGGTCCGGGAGAGGTCCTACAATGAG.